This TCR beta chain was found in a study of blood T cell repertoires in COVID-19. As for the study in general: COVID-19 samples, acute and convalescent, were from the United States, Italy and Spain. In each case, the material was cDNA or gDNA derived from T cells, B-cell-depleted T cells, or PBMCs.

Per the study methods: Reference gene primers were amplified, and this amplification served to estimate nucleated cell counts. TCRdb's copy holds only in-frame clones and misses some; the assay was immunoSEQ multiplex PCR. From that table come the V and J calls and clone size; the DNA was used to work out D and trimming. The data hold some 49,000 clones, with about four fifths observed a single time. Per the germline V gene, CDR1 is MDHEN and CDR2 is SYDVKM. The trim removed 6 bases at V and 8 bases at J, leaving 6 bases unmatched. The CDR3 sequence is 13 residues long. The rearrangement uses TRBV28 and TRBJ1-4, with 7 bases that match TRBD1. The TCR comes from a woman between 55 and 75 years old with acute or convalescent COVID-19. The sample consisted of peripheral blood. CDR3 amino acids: CASRRTGLEKLFF. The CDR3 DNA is TGTGCCAGCAGGCGGACAGGCTTGGAAAAACTGTTTTTT.